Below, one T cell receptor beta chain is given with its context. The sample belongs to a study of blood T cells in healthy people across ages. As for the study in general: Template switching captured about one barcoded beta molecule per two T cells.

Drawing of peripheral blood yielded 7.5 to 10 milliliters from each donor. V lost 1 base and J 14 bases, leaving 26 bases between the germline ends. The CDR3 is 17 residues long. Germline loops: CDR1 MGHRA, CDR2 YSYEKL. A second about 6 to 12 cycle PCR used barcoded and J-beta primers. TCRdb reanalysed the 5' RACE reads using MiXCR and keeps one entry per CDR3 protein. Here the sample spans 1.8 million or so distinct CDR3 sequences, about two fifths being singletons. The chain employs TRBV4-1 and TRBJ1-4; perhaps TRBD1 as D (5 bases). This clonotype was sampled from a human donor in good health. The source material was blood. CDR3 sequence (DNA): TGCGCCAGCAGCCAAGTTGGGGGGAGGATATCGCAGGGATTGCTGTTTTTT. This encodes CASSQVGGRISQGLLFF.